These T cell receptor beta chains were read from a single sample in a study of human T cells and chemical hapten exposure. Each CDR3 protein gets one entry after TCRdb re-called the RACE reads with MiXCR. This sample has more than 80,000 distinct CDR3 sequences, with roughly a tenth found just once. Source: whole blood, taken in connection with sensitization to the hapten diphenylcyclopropenone (DPC). The receptor set was obtained from a woman in her 50s with alopecia areata. Some clones in this sample may be carry-over from other donors' samples. Both conserved end residues are part of each CDR3. D genes are given only for firm matches. Clone size is stated in some rows and not others, as once, few, many or a class when expanded.

J: TRBJ2-3; D: TRBD1; V: TRBV11-2; size: many; CDR3: CASSLSGGPDTQYF; DNA: TGTGCCAGCAGCTTATCAGGGGGCCCAGATACGCAGTATTTT
J: TRBJ2-2; D: .; V: TRBV2; size: .; CDR3: CASASGTKNTGELFF; DNA: TGTGCCAGCGCCTCCGGGACGAAGAACACCGGGGAGCTGTTTTTT
J: TRBJ2-7; D: .; V: TRBV29-1; size: once; CDR3: CSVGTPYEQYF; DNA: TGCAGCGTTGGTACCCCTTACGAGCAGTACTTC
J: TRBJ1-1; D: .; V: TRBV6-4; size: many; CDR3: CASSTGEDAEAFF; DNA: TGTGCCAGCAGCACGGGGGAAGACGCTGAAGCTTTCTTT
J: TRBJ1-6; D: TRBD1; V: TRBV6-1; size: few; CDR3: CASKYGTGRDSPLHF; DNA: TGTGCCAGCAAGTATGGGACAGGGAGGGATTCACCCCTCCACTTT
J: TRBJ1-4; D: TRBD1; V: TRBV19; size: many; CDR3: CASKRQGAGEKLFF; DNA: TGTGCCAGTAAACGACAGGGGGCCGGGGAAAAACTGTTTTTT
J: TRBJ2-1; D: TRBD2; V: TRBV13; size: few; CDR3: CASSARTSPSYNEQFF; DNA: TGTGCCAGCAGCGCCCGGACTAGCCCTTCCTACAATGAGCAGTTCTTC
J: TRBJ2-1; D: TRBD2; V: TRBV18; size: .; CDR3: CASSPGLAGRSEQFF; DNA: TGTGCCAGCTCACCTGGACTAGCGGGACGGAGTGAGCAGTTCTTC
J: TRBJ1-5; D: TRBD1; V: TRBV20-1; size: .; CDR3: CSAILRGGSDQPQHF; DNA: TGCAGTGCTATACTGAGAGGGGGCTCGGATCAGCCCCAGCATTTT
J: TRBJ2-1; D: TRBD1; V: TRBV7-8; size: .; CDR3: CASSLAQLQGSYNEQFF; DNA: TGTGCCAGCAGCTTAGCGCAGTTACAGGGGTCCTACAATGAGCAGTTCTTC
J: TRBJ2-2; D: .; V: TRBV20-1; size: many; CDR3: CSALRTANTGELFF; DNA: TGCAGTGCCCTCCGGACAGCGAACACCGGGGAGCTGTTTTTT
J: TRBJ2-2; D: TRBD1; V: TRBV6-5; size: many; CDR3: CASRRPQGSGELFF; DNA: TGTGCCAGCAGAAGACCACAGGGGAGCGGGGAGCTGTTTTTT
J: TRBJ2-2; D: TRBD1; V: TRBV5-4; size: many; CDR3: CASSLRTGPGELFF; DNA: TGTGCCAGCAGCTTGAGGACAGGGCCCGGGGAGCTGTTTTTT
J: TRBJ2-1; D: .; V: TRBV7-3; size: few; CDR3: CASSWRRGKHEQFF; DNA: TGTGCCAGCAGCTGGAGGCGGGGAAAGCATGAGCAGTTCTTC
J: TRBJ1-5; D: .; V: TRBV4-2; size: .; CDR3: CASSQDGQPQHF; DNA: TGTGCCAGCAGCCAAGACGGTCAGCCCCAGCATTTT
J: TRBJ2-6; D: .; V: TRBV28; size: few; CDR3: CASRGGPGANVLTF; DNA: TGTGCCAGCAGAGGAGGCCCTGGGGCCAACGTCCTGACTTTC
J: TRBJ2-7; D: TRBD1; V: TRBV9; size: many; CDR3: CASSATGVTYEQYF; DNA: TGTGCCAGCAGCGCGACAGGGGTTACCTACGAGCAGTACTTC
J: TRBJ1-4; D: TRBD1; V: TRBV20-1; size: many; CDR3: CSARQGAGEKLFF; DNA: TGCAGTGCTCGACAGGGGGCAGGAGAAAAACTGTTTTTT
J: TRBJ2-3; D: .; V: TRBV6-2/TRBV6-3; size: few; CDR3: CASSQTGDTQYF; DNA: TGTGCCAGCAGCCAGACAGGAGATACGCAGTATTTT
J: TRBJ2-2; D: .; V: TRBV5-1; size: few; CDR3: CASRIQANQDTGELFF; DNA: TGCGCCAGCAGAATCCAGGCAAACCAAGACACCGGGGAGCTGTTTTTT
J: TRBJ2-6; D: .; V: TRBV12-5; size: few; CDR3: CASADSGANVLTF; DNA: TGTGCTAGTGCCGACTCTGGGGCCAACGTCCTGACTTTC
J: TRBJ1-1; D: .; V: TRBV29-1; size: few; CDR3: CSVPPPAVNTEAFF; DNA: TGCAGCGTTCCGCCACCGGCAGTGAACACTGAAGCTTTCTTT
J: TRBJ2-7; D: TRBD2; V: TRBV7-3; size: few; CDR3: CASSPGRAGTHEQYF; DNA: TGTGCCAGCAGCCCCGGGAGGGCAGGGACCCACGAGCAGTACTTC
J: TRBJ2-3; D: .; V: TRBV5-1; size: few; CDR3: CASSFRQGAGAGTDTQYF; DNA: TGCGCCAGCAGCTTTCGACAGGGAGCGGGAGCTGGCACAGATACGCAGTATTTT
J: TRBJ1-5; D: TRBD1; V: TRBV11-2; size: many; CDR3: CASSPQGSNQPQHF; DNA: TGTGCCAGCAGCCCACAGGGGAGCAATCAGCCCCAGCATTTT
J: TRBJ2-2; D: TRBD2; V: TRBV12-3/TRBV12-4; size: many; CDR3: CASSPKLAGSITGELFF; DNA: TGTGCCAGCAGTCCCAAACTAGCGGGAAGCATCACCGGGGAGCTGTTTTTT
J: TRBJ2-1; D: TRBD2; V: TRBV18; size: many; CDR3: CASSPLGLASNNEQFF; DNA: TGTGCCAGCTCACCGCTGGGACTAGCGTCCAACAATGAGCAGTTCTTC
J: TRBJ2-5; D: TRBD1; V: TRBV5-1; size: .; CDR3: CASRSGTAQETQYF; DNA: TGCGCCAGCAGATCCGGGACAGCTCAAGAGACCCAGTACTTC
J: TRBJ2-1; D: TRBD2; V: TRBV11-3; size: few; CDR3: CASSLVTLAGVNEQFF; DNA: TGTGCCAGCAGCTTAGTGACACTAGCGGGAGTAAATGAGCAGTTCTTC
J: TRBJ2-3; D: .; V: TRBV19; size: few; CDR3: CASGGTVGDTQYF; DNA: TGTGCCAGCGGGGGAACAGTTGGGGATACGCAGTATTTT
J: TRBJ2-5; D: .; V: TRBV23-1; size: few; CDR3: CASSQPPGHDQETQYF; DNA: TGCGCCAGCAGTCAACCCCCCGGGCACGACCAAGAGACCCAGTACTTC
J: TRBJ1-5; D: .; V: TRBV18; size: many; CDR3: CASSLESGNQPQHF; DNA: TGTGCCAGCTCACTCGAGTCGGGGAATCAGCCCCAGCATTTT
J: TRBJ1-4; D: .; V: TRBV12-3/TRBV12-4; size: many; CDR3: CASRSREGKLFF; DNA: TGTGCCAGCAGGTCCCGTGAGGGAAAACTGTTTTTT
J: TRBJ1-1; D: TRBD1; V: TRBV27; size: few; CDR3: CASSLIPGGAAFF; DNA: TGTGCCAGCAGTTTAATTCCAGGGGGCGCAGCTTTCTTT
J: TRBJ1-4; D: .; V: TRBV19; size: many; CDR3: CASSSLLGVNEKLFF; DNA: TGTGCCAGTAGTTCCCTCCTGGGCGTAAATGAAAAACTGTTTTTT